One and the same sample provided the 7 T cell receptor beta chains below, sequenced in a study of control samples from healthy donors and cancer patients. Sequencing used immunoSEQ multiplex PCR; TCRdb keeps in-frame clones, though not all of them. In the table there are around 180,000 clones, approximately 94% of which are singletons. The sample taken for sequencing was blood. The source of these receptors is a young woman in good health.

This sequence joins TRBV3-1 (or the pseudogene TRBV3-2) and TRBJ2-1; weak D call: TRBD1 (7 bases). Looked up from germline, CDR1 is LGHDT and CDR2 is YNNKEL (reference sequence). V was clipped by 4 bases and J by 10 bases, with 23 bases between them. CDR3 length: 16 amino acids. CDR3 bases: TGTGCCAGCAGCCCCCGGGGCGGACGTCCAGGGGGGGAGCAGTTCTTC. Residues: CASSPRGGRPGGEQFF.

V gene TRBV19 combines with J gene TRBJ1-5; TRBD1 is a possible D gene (5 bases). Germline V CDR1 and CDR2: LNHDA, SQIVND (reference sequence). V gave up 2 bases and J gave up 3 bases, with 17 bases separating them. There are 17 residues in the CDR3. Written as DNA, the CDR3 is TGTGCCAGTAGTATACGGGGGGATTCCACCCACAATCAGCCCCAGCATTTT. It is translated as CASSIRGDSTHNQPQHF.

V gene TRBV5-1 combines with J gene TRBJ1-5; D gene ambiguous. CDR3 length: 14 amino acids. Germline assignment: CDR1 SGHRS and CDR2 YFSETQ. Trimming removed 1 base from V and 1 base from J, with 6 bases in between. CDR3 residues: CASSLTGSNQPQHF. Here the CDR3 DNA reads TGCGCCAGCAGCTTGACTGGAAGCAATCAGCCCCAGCATTTT.

The gene calls are TRBV5-6 and TRBJ1-2; no definite D call. The CDR3 contains 15 residues. Germline CDR1 reads SGHDT; CDR2 reads YYEEEE. The V end was cut by 3 bases, the J end by 4 bases, with 16 bases between. Written as DNA, the CDR3 is TGTGCCAGCAGCTGGGCCCGGTCTAGAGGCTATGGCTACACCTTC. Its protein product is CASSWARSRGYGYTF. Drawing the rest from reference TRBV5-6 and TRBJ1-2, the complete variable domain is DAGVTQSPTHLIKTRGQQVTLRCSPKSGHDTVSWYQQALGQGPQFIFQYYEEEERQRGNFPDRFSGHQFPNYSSELNVNALLLGDSALYLCASSWARSRGYGYTFGSGTRLTVV.

The gene calls are TRBV11-2 and TRBJ1-1; 11 bases fit TRBD1. Per germline, CDR1 SGHAT and CDR2 FQNNGV. V shed 1 base and J 5 bases; nucleotides not matched to a gene: 9. The CDR3 is 17 residues long. CDR3 nucleotide sequence: TGTGCCAGCAGCTTAGTAGACGGACAGGGGGCGAGGACTGAAGCTTTCTTT. Its protein product is CASSLVDGQGARTEAFF.

The chain is built from TRBV12-3 or TRBV12-4 and TRBJ1-1, with D uncertain. The CDR3 has 12 residues. The V gene lost 7 bases and the J gene lost 4 bases, with 10 bases spanning the gap. The CDR3 here is CASTTVGTEAFF. Written as DNA, the CDR3 is TGTGCCAGCACAACGGTTGGCACTGAAGCTTTCTTT.

The chain has TRBV19 and TRBJ2-3; 8 nucleotides align to TRBD2. This CDR3 spans 15 amino acids. CDR1 is LNHDA, CDR2 SQIVND, per germline (reference sequence). Trimming at V came to 2 bases and at J to 1 base, leaving 2 bases not matched to a gene. CDR3 in amino acids: CASSIRRGGTDTQYF. DNA for the CDR3: TGTGCCAGTAGTATAAGGCGGGGGGGCACAGATACGCAGTATTTT.